A selection of T cell receptor beta chains follows, all from one sample in a study of response to subunit inactivated influenza vaccine. TCRdb re-called the RT-PCR reads with MiXCR, one entry per CDR3 protein. Here the sample spans more than 450,000 distinct CDR3 sequences, 6% to 9% being singletons. This material consisted of PBMCs from blood, taken roughly 24 months after vaccination. These receptors all come from a man between 50 and 75 years old who received an inactivated influenza vaccine. Both conserved end residues are part of each CDR3. A D gene is named only where the DNA matches it firmly. For some rows the clone size is stated as once, few or many, or as a class when expanded; others skip it.

>many|TRBV11-2|13|-|TRBJ2-1
TGTGCCAGCAGCTACACGCGGGATAGCGAGCAGTTCTTC
CASSYTRDSEQFF
>many|TRBV27|19|TRBD2|TRBJ2-1
TGTGCCAGCAGCCGACTAGCGGGATATAAATTCAGCTCCTACAATGAGCAGTTCTTC
CASSRLAGYKFSSYNEQFF
>few|TRBV20-1|15|-|TRBJ2-4
TGCAGTGCAAATGACAGGACCAAGCCCAAAAACATTCAGTACTTC
CSANDRTKPKNIQYF
>few|TRBV25-1|17|TRBD2|TRBJ2-1
TGTGCCAGCAGTGATCCCCCAGCGGGGGGGCCGGGTAATGAGCAGTTCTTC
CASSDPPAGGPGNEQFF
>few|TRBV5-6|14|-|TRBJ1-2
TGTGCCAGCAGCTTGGACGCCGGGAGCTATGGCTACACCTTC
CASSLDAGSYGYTF
>few|TRBV12-3/TRBV12-4|14|-|TRBJ2-7
TGTGCCAGCAGTTTAGGTCAAAACCTCTTCGAGCAGTACTTC
CASSLGQNLFEQYF
>-|TRBV12-3/TRBV12-4|15|-|TRBJ2-2
TGTGCCAGCAGGTCGACAGGGACTCGCACCGGGGAGCTGTTTTTT
CASRSTGTRTGELFF
>few|TRBV28|13|-|TRBJ2-1
TGTGCCACGGGGGCGCGTGATTTAAGTGAGCAGTTCTTC
CATGARDLSEQFF
>-|TRBV5-5|17|-|TRBJ2-3
TGTGCCAGCAGCTTGGTGCTCTCCACCGTCGGGACAGATACGCAGTATTTT
CASSLVLSTVGTDTQYF
>-|TRBV4-2|16|-|TRBJ2-6
TGTGCCAGCAGCCCCAGCAGTAACTCTGGGGCCAACGTCCTGACTTTC
CASSPSSNSGANVLTF
>few|TRBV20-1|12|-|TRBJ2-1
TGCAGTGCTAGTGAATCCTACAATGAGCAGTTCTTC
CSASESYNEQFF
>-|TRBV28|16|-|TRBJ2-1
TGTGCCAGCAGACCCCAACTAGGGGGGGTTCTCAATGAGCAGTTCTTC
CASRPQLGGVLNEQFF
>-|TRBV20-1|9|-|TRBJ1-6
TGCAGTGTGGGAGCACCCCTCCACTTT
CSVGAPLHF
>few|TRBV29-1|12|TRBD1|TRBJ2-7
TGCAGCGTGACCAGGGGGCCCTACGAGCAGTACTTC
CSVTRGPYEQYF
>many|TRBV4-1|13|-|TRBJ1-5
TGCGCCAGCCAAGGGTCTAGCAATCAGCCCCAGCATTTT
CASQGSSNQPQHF
>few|TRBV7-2|13|TRBD2|TRBJ2-7
TGTGCCAGCAGTACGGGACTAGTCCCCGAGCAGTACTTC
CASSTGLVPEQYF
>many|TRBV20-1|14|TRBD2|TRBJ2-7
TGCAGTGCTAGAATTAGCGGGAGCTCCTACGAGCAGTACTTC
CSARISGSSYEQYF
>-|TRBV13|15|TRBD2|TRBJ2-7
TGTGCCAGCAGCTTTGCCGGGACTAGCAACTACGAGCAGTACTTC
CASSFAGTSNYEQYF
>-|TRBV9|18|-|TRBJ2-6
TGTGCCAGCAGCTTTCGGACGGGATTTCGGTCAGGGGCCAACGTCCTGACTTTC
CASSFRTGFRSGANVLTF
>many|TRBV11-2|14|-|TRBJ2-1
TGTGCCAGCAGCTTAGGCTCCATGTACAATGAGCAGTTCTTC
CASSLGSMYNEQFF
>many|TRBV11-1|16|-|TRBJ2-3
TGTGCCAGCAGCTCCAGCCCCAGCTATTCCACAGATACGCAGTATTTT
CASSSSPSYSTDTQYF
>few|TRBV6-2/TRBV6-3|14|TRBD1|TRBJ1-1
TGTGCCAGCAGTCTCCGGGACAGCTACACTGAAGCTTTCTTT
CASSLRDSYTEAFF
>many|TRBV3-1|15|TRBD2|TRBJ2-1
TGTGCCAGCAGCCAAGATCTGCTAGCGGGAGGGCGGCAGTTCTTC
CASSQDLLAGGRQFF
>-|TRBV6-1|12|TRBD1|TRBJ2-1
TGTGCCAGCTGGACAGGGGGGACTGAGCAGTTCTTC
CASWTGGTEQFF
>many|TRBV10-3|15|-|TRBJ2-1
TGTGCCATCAGTGAGTCCGAGTCAGGGTACAATGAGCAGTTCTTC
CAISESESGYNEQFF
>-|TRBV10-2|13|TRBD1|TRBJ1-1
TGCGCCAGTAGGGACAGGGGGTACACTGAAGCTTTCTTT
CASRDRGYTEAFF
>many|TRBV7-8|16|-|TRBJ2-1
TGTGCCAGCAGCGTTCCTGGGGGTCTCTCCTACAATGAGCAGTTCTTC
CASSVPGGLSYNEQFF
>few|TRBV20-1|9|-|TRBJ1-2
TGCATGGTGGGCTCTGGCTACACCTTC
CMVGSGYTF
>few|TRBV2|16|TRBD2|TRBJ2-1
TGTGCCAGCAGCCACGGGGGCGGGAGGGCCTCGGATGAGCAGTTCTTC
CASSHGGGRASDEQFF
>-|TRBV29-1|14|TRBD2|TRBJ2-1
TGCAGCATTAGCGGGAGTGGGTCCTACAATGAGCAGTTCTTC
CSISGSGSYNEQFF
>-|TRBV4-3|17|-|TRBJ2-1
TGCGCCAGCAGCCACGTATTTCGGGGGTCTTCCTACAATGAGCAGTTCTTC
CASSHVFRGSSYNEQFF
>-|TRBV20-1|14|TRBD2|TRBJ2-1
TGCAGTGCTAGAACGCGGGGGTCCTACAATGAGCAGTTCTTC
CSARTRGSYNEQFF
>many|TRBV5-1|14|-|TRBJ1-1
TGCGCCAGCAGCTTGGACAGGGCGGGTACTGAAGCTTTCTTT
CASSLDRAGTEAFF
>-|TRBV7-2|15|TRBD1|TRBJ1-6
TGTGCCAGCAGCCCCGACAGGGTGACTAATTCACCCCTCCACTTT
CASSPDRVTNSPLHF
>few|TRBV20-1|15|TRBD1|TRBJ1-1
TGCTCAAGAAACGGGGACAGGGCCAAGGGCACTGAAGCTTTCTTT
CSRNGDRAKGTEAFF
>-|TRBV6-5|15|TRBD2|TRBJ2-1
TGTGCCAGCAGTTCCACAGCGGGAGTTAACAATGAGCAGTTCTTC
CASSSTAGVNNEQFF
>-|TRBV20-1|16|TRBD1|TRBJ2-5
TGCAGTGCTAGTCCAGCCGGGACAGGGTTACAAGAGACCCAGTACTTC
CSASPAGTGLQETQYF
>few|TRBV18|17|-|TRBJ2-3
TGTGCCAGCTCACCACGGCCTAGTTCGGTTTATACAGATACGCAGTATTTT
CASSPRPSSVYTDTQYF
>-|TRBV6-1|13|-|TRBJ2-7
TGTGCCAGCGCGGGACGGGCCTCCTACGAGCAGTACTTC
CASAGRASYEQYF
>-|TRBV7-4|15|-|TRBJ2-4
TGTGCCAGCAGCCGCGCTCTAATAGCCAAAAACATTCAGTACTTC
CASSRALIAKNIQYF
>-|TRBV7-2|15|-|TRBJ1-5
TGTGCCAGCAGCTTAGGACCTGGGAATCATCAGCCCCAGCATTTT
CASSLGPGNHQPQHF
>many|TRBV11-3|17|TRBD2|TRBJ2-2
TGTGCCAGCAGCTTAGAGAGGACTAGCGGAGACACCGGGGAGCTGTTTTTT
CASSLERTSGDTGELFF
>many|TRBV24-1|16|-|TRBJ2-1
TGTGCCACCAGTGAAGGCAGACTCCGCTCCTACAATGAGCAGTTCTTC
CATSEGRLRSYNEQFF